This T cell receptor beta chain was recovered during a study of blood T cell repertoires in COVID-19. Across the whole study: Both acute and convalescent COVID-19 samples were obtained from the United States, Italy and Spain. T cells, B-cell-depleted T cells, or PBMCs provided the cDNA or gDNA that served as material.

This CDR3 region has 15 residues. V lost 7 bases to trimming and J lost 6 bases, with 19 bases between them. Germline CDR1 and CDR2: LNHDA and SQIVND (reference sequence). Authors' methods: Reference gene primer amplification gave estimated nucleated cell counts. Sequenced by immunoSEQ multiplex PCR; TCRdb stores in-frame clones only, minus some. V and J calls plus clone size are reproduced from that table; the DNA served to infer D and trimming. The repertoire consists of roughly 100,000 clones, with approximately 92% occurring once and the leading ten covering 32%. The J gene is TRBJ1-5, the V gene TRBV19, with D perhaps matching TRBD1 (5 bases). The TCR comes from an elderly woman with acute or convalescent COVID-19. Sequenced input: peripheral blood. The CDR3 DNA follows: TGTGCCAGTACCTGGGCCATGGGGCTAGGTCAGCCCCAGCATTTT. Translation: CASTWAMGLGQPQHF.